This T cell receptor beta chain comes out of a study of blood T cells in healthy people across ages. V was clipped by 6 bases and J by 2 bases; unmatched bases: 6. The CDR3 covers 15 residues. Primers used in a second PCR of about 7 to 12 cycles were a sample-barcoded 5' primer and a J-beta primer mix. Each CDR3 protein is one row after TCRdb ran MiXCR on the 5' RACE reads. The sample records about 640,000 distinct CDR3 sequences, around 54% being singletons. This clonotype has only a few counts. The source material was blood. The TCR originated in a man aged 55 to 70 in good health. This chain uses TRBV12-3 or TRBV12-4 with TRBJ2-3; 9 nucleotides agree with TRBD1. CDR3 residues: CASRPQGADTDTQYF. The CDR3 bases are TGTGCCAGCAGGCCACAGGGGGCGGACACAGATACGCAGTATTTT.